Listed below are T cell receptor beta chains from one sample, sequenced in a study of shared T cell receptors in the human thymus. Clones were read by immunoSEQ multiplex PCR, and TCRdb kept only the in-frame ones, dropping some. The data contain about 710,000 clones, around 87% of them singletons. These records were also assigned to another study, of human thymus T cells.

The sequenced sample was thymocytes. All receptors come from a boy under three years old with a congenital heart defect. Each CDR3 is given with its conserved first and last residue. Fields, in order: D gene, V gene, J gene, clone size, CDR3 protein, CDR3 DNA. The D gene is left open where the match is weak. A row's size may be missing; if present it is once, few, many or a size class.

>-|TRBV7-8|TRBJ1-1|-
CASSLTRAMNTEAFF
TGTGCCAGCAGCCTGACCAGGGCTATGAACACTGAAGCTTTCTTT
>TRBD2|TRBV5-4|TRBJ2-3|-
CASSLERSAGEMTDTQYF
TGTGCCAGCAGCTTGGAACGTTCAGCGGGAGAAATGACAGATACGCAGTATTTT
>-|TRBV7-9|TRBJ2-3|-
CASSLHAGGAADTQYF
TGTGCCAGCAGCCTACACGCTGGAGGGGCGGCAGATACGCAGTATTTT
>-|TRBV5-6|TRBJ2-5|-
CASSLLRGETQYF
TGTGCCAGCAGCTTGTTAAGGGGAGAGACCCAGTACTTC
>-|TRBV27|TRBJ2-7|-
CASSLKGFNSYEQYF
TGTGCCAGCAGTTTAAAGGGGTTTAATTCCTACGAGCAGTACTTC
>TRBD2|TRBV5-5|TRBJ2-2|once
CASSLASLAGTGELFF
TGTGCCAGCAGCTTGGCCTCACTAGCGGGCACCGGGGAGCTGTTTTTT
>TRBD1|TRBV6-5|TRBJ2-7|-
CASSRDRGSYEQYF
TGTGCCAGCAGCAGGGACAGGGGCAGCTACGAGCAGTACTTC
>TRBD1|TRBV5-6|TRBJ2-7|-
CASSFDRAHEQYF
TGTGCCAGCAGCTTCGACAGGGCCCACGAGCAGTACTTC
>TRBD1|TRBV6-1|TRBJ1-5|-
CASRQGDNQPQHF
TGTGCCAGCCGACAGGGGGACAATCAGCCCCAGCATTTT
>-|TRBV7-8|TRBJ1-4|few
CASRRDTSTNEKLFF
TGTGCCAGCCGCCGGGACACATCAACTAATGAAAAACTGTTTTTT
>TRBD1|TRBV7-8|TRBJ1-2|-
CASSLGGGEGSTYGYTF
TGTGCCAGCAGCCTAGGGGGCGGGGAGGGGTCAACCTATGGCTACACCTTC
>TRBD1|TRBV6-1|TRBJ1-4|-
CASSEVAGGMANEKLFF
TGTGCCAGCAGTGAAGTTGCAGGGGGCATGGCTAATGAAAAACTGTTTTTT
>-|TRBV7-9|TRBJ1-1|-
CASSSPRVWMNTEAFF
TGTGCCAGCAGCTCCCCGAGGGTCTGGATGAACACTGAAGCTTTCTTT
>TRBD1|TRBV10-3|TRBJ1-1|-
CAISGTGRNTEAFF
TGTGCCATCAGTGGGACAGGGAGGAACACTGAAGCTTTCTTT
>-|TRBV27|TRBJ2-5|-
CASSSPTLGREETQYF
TGTGCCAGCAGTTCCCCTACGTTAGGGAGAGAAGAGACCCAGTACTTC
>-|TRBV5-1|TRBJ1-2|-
CASSLADEEENYGYTF
TGCGCCAGCAGCTTGGCCGACGAGGAGGAAAACTATGGCTACACCTTC
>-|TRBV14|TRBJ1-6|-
CASSPKVVTGPLSPLHF
TGTGCCAGCAGCCCGAAGGTTGTGACAGGTCCCCTTTCACCCCTCCACTTT
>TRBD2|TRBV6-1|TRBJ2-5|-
CASSEPRGEQETQYF
TGTGCCAGCAGTGAGCCTCGGGGGGAGCAAGAGACCCAGTACTTC
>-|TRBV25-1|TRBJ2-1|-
CASSELHAISDPFF
TGTGCCAGCAGTGAATTACATGCGATTAGCGATCCGTTCTTC
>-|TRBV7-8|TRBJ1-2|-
CASSQRDREWGVLGGYTF
TGTGCCAGCAGCCAACGGGACCGAGAGTGGGGGGTTCTCGGGGGCTACACCTTC
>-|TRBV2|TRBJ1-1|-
CASSDYRKNTEAFF
TGTGCCAGCAGTGACTACAGGAAAAACACTGAAGCTTTCTTT
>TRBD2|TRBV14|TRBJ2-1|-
CASQSGGHNEQFF
TGTGCCAGTCAAAGCGGGGGGCACAATGAGCAGTTCTTC
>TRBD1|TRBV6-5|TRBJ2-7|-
CASSYHRGFPPYEQYF
TGTGCCAGCAGTTACCACAGGGGGTTCCCTCCCTACGAGCAGTACTTC
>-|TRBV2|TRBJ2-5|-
CASTGKGLPETQYF
TGTGCCAGCACGGGGAAAGGACTCCCGGAGACCCAGTACTTC
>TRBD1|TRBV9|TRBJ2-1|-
CASSVGQDRDNEQFF
TGTGCCAGCAGCGTAGGGCAGGACAGGGACAATGAGCAGTTCTTC
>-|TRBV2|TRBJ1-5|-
CASSESQGTKNDSNQPQHF
TGTGCCAGCAGTGAATCTCAGGGGACAAAAAACGATAGCAATCAGCCCCAGCATTTT
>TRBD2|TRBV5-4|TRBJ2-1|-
CASSLKASGSRDEQFF
TGTGCCAGCAGCTTGAAGGCTAGCGGGAGTAGGGATGAGCAGTTCTTC
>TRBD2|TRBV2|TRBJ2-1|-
CASSEGASGGYNEQFF
TGTGCCAGCAGTGAAGGGGCTAGCGGGGGATACAATGAGCAGTTCTTC
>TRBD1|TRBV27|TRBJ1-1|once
CASSQQTGGTEAFF
TGTGCCAGCAGTCAGCAGACAGGGGGCACTGAAGCTTTCTTT
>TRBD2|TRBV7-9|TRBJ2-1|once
CASSHYTSGDNEQFF
TGTGCCAGCAGCCATTATACTAGCGGGGACAATGAGCAGTTCTTC